The text below deals with one TCR beta chain. The antigen it recognizes is unknown. No clone much larger than this one lies a single base away; base qualities are absent. Collaborating institutions collected whole blood in K2EDTA tubes following their own protocols. Collaborator samples were shipped for TCRbeta analysis as frozen whole blood, isolated PBMCs, or DNA extracted from either sample type. The record originates from a study of blood T cell repertoires in COVID-19 (dated by TCRdb to about 2020). A note on the overall study: Collaborator samples came from the United States, Italy and Spain and covered acute and convalescent phases of COVID-19. The material from the prospective study consisted of cDNA or gDNA derived from T cells, B-cell-depleted T cells, or PBMCs. Deeply sampled blood TCRbeta repertoires from subjects exposed to, actively infected with, or recovered from COVID-19 were included in the dataset. The repertoires were released in a freely available public database meant as a resource for research on the immune response to SARS-CoV-2. The samples were drawn from two sources: the first 160 participants of the ongoing ImmuneRACE study, and over 1,000 subjects contributed by 6 global collaborators. The sample metadata nearly always contained a de-identified subject ID, COVID-19 status, age in years and sex. Where available, HLA class I and class II types were taken from metadata supplied by the sample provider and were not determined by assay-based typing. The investigation overall reported the following: How much clinical and demographic metadata was included differed by source and by participant, and the metadata was provided uncurated.

TCRbeta CDR3 regions were amplified from genomic DNA using the immunoSEQ Assay, a bias-controlled multiplex PCR. The original methods were these. Within the assay, amplification of reference gene primers was used to estimate how many nucleated cells each sample contained. Sequence reads were collapsed and filtered to measure the absolute abundance of every unique TCRbeta CDR3 rearrangement. Productive Simpson clonality was computed per sample as the square root of Simpson's diversity index over productive rearrangements. The source is immuneACCESS, and TCRdb retained only in-frame sequences with V and J called. Part of the clones is not carried over; for the studies checked, unresolved V genes explain less than half of this, and the remainder is unexplained. The V and J calls and clone size are taken from that table; D and trimming were inferred from the DNA. For this sample there are approximately 100,000 clones; 91% appear just once. The ten largest clones take up about 0.89% of the sample.

CDR1 ENHRY and CDR2 SYGVKD were looked up in the germline V gene. V ends up 7 bases short and J 1 base short, with an unmatched junction base count of 11. CDR3 length: 19 amino acids, cysteine to phenylalanine. Only the CDR3 DNA is retained, 57 bases long and in frame from the first base. The sample was peripheral blood. The sequence is built from TRBV10-3 and TRBJ2-1, with 15 bases matching TRBD2. This TCR derives from a man aged 60 to 75 with acute or convalescent COVID-19. The bases read TGTGCCATCAAGGAGGGACTAGCGGGAGGACAAGGGTCCTACAATGAGCAGTTCTTC. This yields the protein CAIKEGLAGGQGSYNEQFF.